A selection of T cell receptor beta chains follows, all from one sample in a study of cytomegalovirus exposure and HLA in healthy donors. TCRdb keeps only in-frame clones here, not all; method: immunoSEQ multiplex PCR. The repertoire holds 150,000 to 180,000 clones, with around 79% as singletons. Sequenced: PBMCs. The receptors derive from a man aged 18 to 29 in good health and CMV-seronegative. Both conserved end residues are part of each CDR3. The D gene is left open where the match is weak. Size is stated for part of the rows, as once, few or many counts, or as a class when the clone is expanded.

TRBD2,TRBV2,TRBJ2-2,-,TGTGCCAGCAGGGGACTAGCTTCCTCCGGGGAGCTGTTTTTT,CASRGLASSGELFF
-,TRBV5-4,TRBJ1-2,-,TGTGCCAGCAGCGCGGCCGGGCGGACAGACTATGGCTACACCTTC,CASSAAGRTDYGYTF
TRBD1,TRBV19,TRBJ2-1,few,TGTGCCAGTAGTATGGGACAGGGAGGCAATGAGCAGTTCTTC,CASSMGQGGNEQFF
-,TRBV19,TRBJ1-1,-,TGTGCCACCCGATCAGAGAGGACTGAAGCTTTCTTT,CATRSERTEAFF
-,TRBV27,TRBJ1-2,-,TGTGCCAGCAGTTTAAGGGGCTCGAACGGAGGCTACACCTTC,CASSLRGSNGGYTF
TRBD1,TRBV9,TRBJ1-6,-,TGTGCCAGCAGCGTAGGACAGGGGTTCGGCTCACCCCTCCACTTT,CASSVGQGFGSPLHF
TRBD1,TRBV6-1,TRBJ2-3,-,TGTGCCACATCAGGGGGCCGAGATACGCAGTATTTT,CATSGGRDTQYF
TRBD1,TRBV30,TRBJ1-4,-,TGTGCCTGGAGTGGTCGGACAGGGCTGGATAATAGTGAAAAACTGTTTTTT,CAWSGRTGLDNSEKLFF
-,TRBV7-9,TRBJ2-5,-,TGTGCCAGCAGCTTAGTTTCCTCCTCCCAAGAGACCCAGTACTTC,CASSLVSSSQETQYF
TRBD1,TRBV18,TRBJ2-5,-,TGTGCCAGCTCACTAGGCCGGGACAGGGGGCCGCGGGAGCAGTACTTC,CASSLGRDRGPREQYF
-,TRBV2,TRBJ1-2,once,TGTGCCAGCAGCTCCTCGGACACGGGTGAAGGCTACACCTTC,CASSSSDTGEGYTF
-,TRBV10-1,TRBJ1-2,-,TGCGCCAGCACGGACAAAAGCGACTATGGCTACACCTTC,CASTDKSDYGYTF
-,TRBV5-1,TRBJ1-1,once,TGCGCCAGCAGCTTGGCCCTGACAGTGAACACTGAAGCTTTCTTT,CASSLALTVNTEAFF
-,TRBV2,TRBJ1-1,few,TGTGCCAGCAGTGAGGCAGGGGTTCCGAACACTGAAGCTTTCTTT,CASSEAGVPNTEAFF
-,TRBV6-5,TRBJ1-1,few,TGTGCCAGCAGCTCCCACAGGGCACCCCTAACTGAAGCTTTCTTT,CASSSHRAPLTEAFF
TRBD2,TRBV5-8,TRBJ2-2,-,TGTGCCAGCAGCTCAGCGGGACTAGCGGGGGAAAGGGCCGGGGAGCTGTTTTTT,CASSSAGLAGERAGELFF
TRBD1,TRBV7-9,TRBJ1-1,medium-sized,TGTGCCAGCAGCTTAGATGACAGGGCGGGCACTGAAGCTTTCTTT,CASSLDDRAGTEAFF
TRBD1,TRBV28,TRBJ1-5,-,TGTGCCAGCAGTTTCGGACAGGGGGCGCGAAGCAATCAGCCCCAGCATTTT,CASSFGQGARSNQPQHF
-,TRBV5-6,TRBJ1-1,-,TGTGCCAGCAGCCTAGCGGGCCCTACTGAAGCTTTCTTT,CASSLAGPTEAFF
TRBD1,TRBV7-2,TRBJ2-2,-,TGTGCCAGCAGCTTACTAAGGAAAGGGACAGGGACCGGGGAGCTGTTTTTT,CASSLLRKGTGTGELFF